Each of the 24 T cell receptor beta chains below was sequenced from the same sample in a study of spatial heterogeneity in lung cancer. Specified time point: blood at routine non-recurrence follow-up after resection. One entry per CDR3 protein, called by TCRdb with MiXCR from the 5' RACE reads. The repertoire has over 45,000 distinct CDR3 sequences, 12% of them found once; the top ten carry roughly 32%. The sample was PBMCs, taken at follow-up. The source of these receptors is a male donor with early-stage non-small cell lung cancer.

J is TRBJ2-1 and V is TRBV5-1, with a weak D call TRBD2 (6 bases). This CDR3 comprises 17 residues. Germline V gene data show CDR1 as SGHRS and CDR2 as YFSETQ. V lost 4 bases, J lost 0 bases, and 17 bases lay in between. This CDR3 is CASSAGTSLFSYNEQFF. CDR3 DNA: TGCGCCAGCAGCGCTGGGACTTCTCTTTTCTCCTACAATGAGCAGTTCTTC.

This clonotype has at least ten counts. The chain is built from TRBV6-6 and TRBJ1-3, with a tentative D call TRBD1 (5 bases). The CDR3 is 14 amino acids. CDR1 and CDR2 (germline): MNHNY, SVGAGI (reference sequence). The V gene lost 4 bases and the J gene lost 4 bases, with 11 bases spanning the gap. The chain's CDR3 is CASSFREGGNTIYF. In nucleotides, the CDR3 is TGTGCCAGCAGTTTCAGGGAGGGAGGAAACACCATATATTTT.

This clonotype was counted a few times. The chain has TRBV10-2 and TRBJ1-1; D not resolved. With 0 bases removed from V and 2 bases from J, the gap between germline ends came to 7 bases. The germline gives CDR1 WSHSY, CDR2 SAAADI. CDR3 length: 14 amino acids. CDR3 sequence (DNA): TGCGCCAGCAGTGAGTCGAAGAGAAACACTGAAGCTTTCTTT. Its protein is CASSESKRNTEAFF.

The CDR3 spells CASSLYSIRGTNEKLFF. The CDR3 DNA sequence: TGTGCCAGCAGTCTTTACTCAATCAGGGGGACTAATGAAAAACTGTTTTTT. The chain carries TRBV14 and TRBJ1-4, with TRBD1 matching over 7 bases. The ends lost 6 bases at V and 2 bases at J; junction bases unmatched: 12. Looked up from germline, CDR1 is SGHDN and CDR2 is FVKESK. There are 17 residues in the CDR3. The full variable domain, rest sourced from reference TRBV14 and TRBJ1-4, is EAGVTQFPSHSVIEKGQTVTLRCDPISGHDNLYWYRRVMGKEIKFLLHFVKESKQDESGMPNNRFLAERTGGTYSTLKVQPAELEDSGVYFCASSLYSIRGTNEKLFFGSGTQLSVL.

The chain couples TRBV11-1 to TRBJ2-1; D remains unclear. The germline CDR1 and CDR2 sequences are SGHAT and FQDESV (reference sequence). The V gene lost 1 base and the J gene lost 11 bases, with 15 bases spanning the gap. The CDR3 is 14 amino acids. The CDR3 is CASSLVLSDHKQFF. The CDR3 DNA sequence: TGTGCCAGCAGCTTAGTTCTGTCAGACCATAAGCAGTTCTTC.

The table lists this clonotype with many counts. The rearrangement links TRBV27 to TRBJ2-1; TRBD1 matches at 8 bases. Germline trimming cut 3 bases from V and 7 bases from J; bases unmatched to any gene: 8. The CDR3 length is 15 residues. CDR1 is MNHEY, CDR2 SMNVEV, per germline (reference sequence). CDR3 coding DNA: TGTGCCAGCAGTTTCGACAGGGGAGTTTGGAATGAGCAGTTCTTC. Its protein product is CASSFDRGVWNEQFF.

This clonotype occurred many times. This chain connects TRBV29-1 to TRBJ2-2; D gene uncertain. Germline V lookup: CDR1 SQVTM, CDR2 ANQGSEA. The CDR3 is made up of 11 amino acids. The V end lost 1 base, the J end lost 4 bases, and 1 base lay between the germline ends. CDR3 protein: CSVEGTGELFF. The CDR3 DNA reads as TGCAGCGTTGAAGGCACCGGGGAGCTGTTTTTT.

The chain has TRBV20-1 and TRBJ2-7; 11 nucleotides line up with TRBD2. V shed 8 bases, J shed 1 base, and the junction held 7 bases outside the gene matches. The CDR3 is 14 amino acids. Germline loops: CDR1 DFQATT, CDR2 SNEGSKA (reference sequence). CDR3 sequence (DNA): TGCAGTCCGGCCGGGACTAGCGGATCCTACGAGCAGTACTTC. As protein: CSPAGTSGSYEQYF.

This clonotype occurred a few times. The CDR3 nucleotides are TGCGCCAGCAGCTTTACAGGGAGTTCCTACGAGCAGTACTTC. Its translation: CASSFTGSSYEQYF. The chain uses TRBV5-1 and TRBJ2-7, with D possibly matching TRBD1 (6 bases). Trimming left V 2 bases short and J 1 base short, with 10 bases between. This CDR3 has 14 residues. Germline V gene sequence: CDR1 SGHRS, CDR2 YFSETQ.

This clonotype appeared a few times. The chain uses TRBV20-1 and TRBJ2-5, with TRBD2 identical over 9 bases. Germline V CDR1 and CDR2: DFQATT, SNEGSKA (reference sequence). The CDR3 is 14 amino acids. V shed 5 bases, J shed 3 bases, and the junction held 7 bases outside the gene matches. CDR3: CSAPLVAGEETQYF. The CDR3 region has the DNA TGCAGTGCTCCCCTTGTAGCGGGAGAAGAGACCCAGTACTTC.

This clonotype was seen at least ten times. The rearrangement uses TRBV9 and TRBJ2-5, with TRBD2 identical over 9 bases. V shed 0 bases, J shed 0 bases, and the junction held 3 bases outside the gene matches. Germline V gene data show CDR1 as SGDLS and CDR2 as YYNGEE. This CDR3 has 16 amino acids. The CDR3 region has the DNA TGTGCCAGCAGCGTAGGGGCTAGCGGGGACCAAGAGACCCAGTACTTC. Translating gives CASSVGASGDQETQYF.

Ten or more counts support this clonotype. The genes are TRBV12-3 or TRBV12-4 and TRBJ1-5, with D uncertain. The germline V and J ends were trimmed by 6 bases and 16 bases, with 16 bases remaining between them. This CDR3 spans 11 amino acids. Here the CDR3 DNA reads TGTGCCAGCAGCCTCGGTCCTCAGCCCCATTTT. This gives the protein CASSLGPQPHF.

CDR3 in amino acids: CSAPPIPYNEQFF. The CDR3 coding sequence is TGCAGTGCTCCCCCTATACCTTACAATGAGCAGTTCTTC. This chain connects TRBV20-1 to TRBJ2-1; D is unclear. CDR1 DFQATT and CDR2 SNEGSKA come from the germline V gene (reference sequence). This CDR3 is built from 13 residues. Trimming removed 5 bases from V and 4 bases from J, with 12 bases in between.

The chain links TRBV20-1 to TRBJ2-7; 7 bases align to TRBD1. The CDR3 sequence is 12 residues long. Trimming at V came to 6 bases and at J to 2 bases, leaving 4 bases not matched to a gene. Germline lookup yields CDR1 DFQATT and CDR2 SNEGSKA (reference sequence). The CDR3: CSAPGQPYEQYF. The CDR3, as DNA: TGCAGTGCCCCGGGACAGCCCTACGAGCAGTACTTC.

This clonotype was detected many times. The CDR3 DNA reads as TGCGCCAGCAGCTCGACTAGCGCGGAGACCCAGTACTTC. Translation gives CASSSTSAETQYF. V and J are TRBV5-1 and TRBJ2-5; the match to TRBD2 covers 8 bases. V was clipped by 3 bases and J by 5 bases; unmatched bases: 3. This CDR3 spans 13 amino acids. The germline V gene encodes CDR1 SGHRS and CDR2 YFSETQ.

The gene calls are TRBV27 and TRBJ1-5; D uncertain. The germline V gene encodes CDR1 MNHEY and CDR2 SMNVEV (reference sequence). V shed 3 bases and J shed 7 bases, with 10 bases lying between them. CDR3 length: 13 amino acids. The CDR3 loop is CASSFGTQQPQHF. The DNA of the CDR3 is TGTGCCAGCAGTTTTGGCACACAACAGCCCCAGCATTTT.

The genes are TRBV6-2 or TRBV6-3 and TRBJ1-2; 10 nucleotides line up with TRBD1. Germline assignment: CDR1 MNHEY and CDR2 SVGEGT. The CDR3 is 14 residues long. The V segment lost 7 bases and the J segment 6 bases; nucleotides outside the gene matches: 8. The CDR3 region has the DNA TGTGCCAGCACCGGGGACAGGGGAAGAGATGGCTACACCTTC. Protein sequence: CASTGDRGRDGYTF.

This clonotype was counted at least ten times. CDR3 sequence (DNA): TGCAGTGTTCCAGGGATGAGGAATCAGCCCCAGCATTTT. Translated: CSVPGMRNQPQHF. This chain links TRBV20-1 with TRBJ1-5; the D gene is possibly TRBD1 (5 bases). This CDR3 is built from 13 residues. Germline values: CDR1 DFQATT, CDR2 SNEGSKA (reference sequence). Trimming pared 7 bases from V and 4 bases from J, leaving 14 bases between.

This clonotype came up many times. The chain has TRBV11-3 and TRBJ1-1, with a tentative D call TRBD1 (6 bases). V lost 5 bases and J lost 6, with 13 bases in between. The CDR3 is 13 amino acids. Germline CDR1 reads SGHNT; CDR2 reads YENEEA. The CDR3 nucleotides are TGTGCCAGCAGCCTCCGGAGGGGGGCTGAAGCTTTCTTT. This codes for CASSLRRGAEAFF.

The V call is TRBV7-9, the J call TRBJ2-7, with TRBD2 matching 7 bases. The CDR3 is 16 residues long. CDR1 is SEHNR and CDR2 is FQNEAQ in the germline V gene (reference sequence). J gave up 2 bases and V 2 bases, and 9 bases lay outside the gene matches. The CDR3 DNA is TGTGCCAGCAGCTTACCGGGACTACCTAAACCCTACGAGCAGTACTTC. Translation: CASSLPGLPKPYEQYF.

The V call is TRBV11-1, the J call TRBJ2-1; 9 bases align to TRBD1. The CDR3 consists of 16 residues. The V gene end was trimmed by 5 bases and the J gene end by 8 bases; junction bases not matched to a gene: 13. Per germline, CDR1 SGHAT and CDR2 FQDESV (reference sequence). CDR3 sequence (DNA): TGTGCCAGCAGCGCCCGGACAGGGGCAAGGGCGTATGAGCAGTTCTTC. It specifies CASSARTGARAYEQFF. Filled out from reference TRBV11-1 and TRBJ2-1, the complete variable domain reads EAEVAQSPRYKITEKSQAVAFWCDPISGHATLYWYRQILGQGPELLVQFQDESVVDDSQLPKDRFSAERLKGVDSTLKIQPAELGDSAMYLCASSARTGARAYEQFFGPGTRLTVL.

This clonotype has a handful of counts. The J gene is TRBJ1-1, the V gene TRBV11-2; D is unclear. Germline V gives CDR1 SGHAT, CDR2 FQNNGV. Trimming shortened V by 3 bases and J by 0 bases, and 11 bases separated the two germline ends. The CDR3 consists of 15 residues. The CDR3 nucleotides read TGTGCCAGCAGCTTCTCGGGCCTTCTGAACACTGAAGCTTTCTTT. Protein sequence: CASSFSGLLNTEAFF.

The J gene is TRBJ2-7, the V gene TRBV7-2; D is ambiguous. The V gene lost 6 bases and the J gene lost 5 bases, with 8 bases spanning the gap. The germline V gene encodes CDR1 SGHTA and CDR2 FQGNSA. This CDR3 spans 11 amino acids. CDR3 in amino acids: CASRVNDEQYF. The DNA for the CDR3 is TGTGCCAGCAGAGTCAACGACGAGCAGTACTTC.

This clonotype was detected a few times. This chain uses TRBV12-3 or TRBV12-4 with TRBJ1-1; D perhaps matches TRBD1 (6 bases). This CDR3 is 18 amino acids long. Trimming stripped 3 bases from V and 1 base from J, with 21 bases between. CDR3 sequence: CASSFAARGLRANTEAFF. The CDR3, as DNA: TGTGCCAGCAGTTTTGCGGCCCGGGGGCTCCGGGCGAACACTGAAGCTTTCTTT.